This T cell receptor (beta chain) was retrieved from a study of technical replicates of blood from a few donors. The data were produced by immunoSEQ multiplex PCR, yet TCRdb's version contains in-frame clones alone and is incomplete. The sample contains over 55,000 clones, roughly 96% of which appear only once. With respect to this clone: Mismatch with germline at one junction end may stem from a read error.

The germline CDR1 and CDR2 sequences are MNHNY and SVGAGI (reference sequence). The CDR3 consists of 15 residues. The sample taken for sequencing was T cells isolated from PBMCs. The chain has TRBV6-6 and TRBJ2-4; TRBD2 matches at 8 bases. The TCR comes from a human donor in good health. CDR3 amino acids: CATSYEARLASIQYF. The CDR3 DNA follows: TGTGCCACCAGTTACGAGGCTCGACTAGCGAGCATTCAGTACTTC.